This TCR beta chain originates from a study of chemoradiotherapy in HPV16-positive cancers. In the study overall: Functional T-cell assays on a couple of HPV16-positive patients' cells defined candidate HPV-specific clones and common TCR motifs. Study-level findings and limits: Non-HPV-specific T cells did not expand in tumors during treatment, whereas candidate HPV-specific clones and E7-related motifs did. HPV-specific T cells were functionally defined from only a couple of HPV16-positive patients. Better recurrence-free survival went with HPV-responsive T-cell expansion in HPV16-positive patients.

Profiling relied on immunoSEQ multiplex PCR, and the TCRdb table lists in-frame clones only, not all of them. The sample holds about 36,000 clones, 92% seen once. The CDR3 has 15 residues. V gave up 6 bases and J gave up 4 bases, with 16 bases separating them. Per germline, CDR1 ENHRY and CDR2 SYGVKD. Worth noting for this clone: The target antigen is unknown.

The input for sequencing was blood, taken from a patient who underwent chemoradiotherapy. The clonotype originates from a human donor with HPV-associated anogenital cancer. The J gene is TRBJ1-5, the V gene TRBV10-3; tentatively, D is TRBD1 (5 bases). CDR3 loop: CAIREGRGANQPQHF. As DNA, the CDR3 is TGTGCCATCAGGGAGGGGAGGGGCGCTAATCAGCCCCAGCATTTT.